This TCR beta chain emerged from a study of shared T cell receptors in the human thymus. Some clones are missing from TCRdb's copy, which holds only in-frame ones; the method was immunoSEQ multiplex PCR. This sample yields more than 550,000 clones, of which 70% to 90% are seen a single time; over 0.008% belongs to the top ten. Between the trimmed V and J ends, which lost 5 bases and 7 bases, there was a span of 15 bases. From germline, CDR1 is SGHVS and CDR2 FQNEAQ. The CDR3 covers 14 residues. The same data also went into a second study, on human thymus T cells. Per that paper: Resections were taken during corrective heart surgery, and the thymus tissue came from these. Related research found strongly overlapping thymic repertoires in unrelated individuals.

Sequencing input: thymocytes. The sequence came from a girl less than two years old with a congenital heart defect. V usage is TRBV7-8 and J usage is TRBJ2-4; maybe TRBD1 (6 bases). The chain's CDR3 is CASSPRDKGNIQYF. In DNA, the CDR3 is TGTGCCAGCAGCCCCCGGGACAAAGGGAACATTCAGTACTTC.